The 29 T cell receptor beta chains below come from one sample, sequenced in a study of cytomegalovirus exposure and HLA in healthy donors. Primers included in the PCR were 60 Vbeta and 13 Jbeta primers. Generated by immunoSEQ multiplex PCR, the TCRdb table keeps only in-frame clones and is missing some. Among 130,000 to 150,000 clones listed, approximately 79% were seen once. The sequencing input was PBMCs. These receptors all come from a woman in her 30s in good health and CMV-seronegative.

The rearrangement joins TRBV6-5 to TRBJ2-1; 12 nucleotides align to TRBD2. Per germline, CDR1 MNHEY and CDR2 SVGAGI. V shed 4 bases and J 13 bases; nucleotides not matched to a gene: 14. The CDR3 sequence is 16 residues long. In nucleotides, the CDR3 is TGTGCCAGCAGTTTTCGACTAGCGGGGGCCCGTTACCCCCAGTTCTTC. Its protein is CASSFRLAGARYPQFF.

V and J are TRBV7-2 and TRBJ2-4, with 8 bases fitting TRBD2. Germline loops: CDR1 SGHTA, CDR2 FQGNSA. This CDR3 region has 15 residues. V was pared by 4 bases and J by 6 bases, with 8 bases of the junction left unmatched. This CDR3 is CASSSLAGGLNIQYF. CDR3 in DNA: TGTGCCAGCAGCTCCTTGGCGGGGGGTTTAAACATTCAGTACTTC.

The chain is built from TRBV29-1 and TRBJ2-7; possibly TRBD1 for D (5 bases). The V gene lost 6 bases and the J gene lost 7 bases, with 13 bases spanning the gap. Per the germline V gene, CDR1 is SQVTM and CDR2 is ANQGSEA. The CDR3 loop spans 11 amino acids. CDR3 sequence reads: CSVPGFGEQYF. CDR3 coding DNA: TGCAGCGTACCAGGGTTTGGGGAGCAGTACTTC.

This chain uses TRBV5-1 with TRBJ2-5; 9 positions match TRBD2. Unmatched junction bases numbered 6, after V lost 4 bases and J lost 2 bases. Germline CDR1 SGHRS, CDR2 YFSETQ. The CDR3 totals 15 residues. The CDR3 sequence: CASSLQTSGQETQYF. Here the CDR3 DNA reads TGCGCCAGCAGCCTGCAGACTAGCGGACAAGAGACCCAGTACTTC.

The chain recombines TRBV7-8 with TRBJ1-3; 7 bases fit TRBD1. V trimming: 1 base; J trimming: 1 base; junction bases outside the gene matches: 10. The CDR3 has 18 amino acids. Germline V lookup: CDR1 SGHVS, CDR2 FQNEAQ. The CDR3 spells CASSLGNRGRLSGNTIYF. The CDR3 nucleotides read TGTGCCAGCAGCTTAGGAAACAGGGGTCGTTTGTCTGGAAACACCATATATTTT.

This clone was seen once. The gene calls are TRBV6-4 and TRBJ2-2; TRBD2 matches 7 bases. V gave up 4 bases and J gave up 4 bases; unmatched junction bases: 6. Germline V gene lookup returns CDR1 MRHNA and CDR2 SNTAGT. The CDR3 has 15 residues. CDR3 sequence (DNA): TGTGCCAGCAGTGCAGCTAGCGGCGTCACCGGGGAGCTGTTTTTT. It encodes CASSAASGVTGELFF.

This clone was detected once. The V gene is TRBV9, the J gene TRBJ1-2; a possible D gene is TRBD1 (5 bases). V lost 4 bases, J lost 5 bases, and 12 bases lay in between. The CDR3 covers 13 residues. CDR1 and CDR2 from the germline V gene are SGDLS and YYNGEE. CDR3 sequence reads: CASSPPGGYGYTF. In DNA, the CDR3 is TGTGCCAGCAGCCCCCCCGGGGGATATGGCTACACCTTC.

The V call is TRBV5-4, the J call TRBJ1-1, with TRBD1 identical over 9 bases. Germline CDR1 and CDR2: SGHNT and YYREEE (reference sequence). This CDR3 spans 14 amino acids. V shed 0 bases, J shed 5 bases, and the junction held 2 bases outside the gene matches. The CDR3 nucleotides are TGTGCCAGCAGCTTGGACGGGACAGGGACTGAAGCTTTCTTT. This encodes CASSLDGTGTEAFF.

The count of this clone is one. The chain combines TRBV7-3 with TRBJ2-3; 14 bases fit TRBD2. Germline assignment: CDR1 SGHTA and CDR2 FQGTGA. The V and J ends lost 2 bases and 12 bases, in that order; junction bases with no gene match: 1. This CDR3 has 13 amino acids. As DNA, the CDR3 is TGTGCCAGCAGCTTAGGGACTAGCGGGGGCCAGTATTTT. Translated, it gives CASSLGTSGGQYF.

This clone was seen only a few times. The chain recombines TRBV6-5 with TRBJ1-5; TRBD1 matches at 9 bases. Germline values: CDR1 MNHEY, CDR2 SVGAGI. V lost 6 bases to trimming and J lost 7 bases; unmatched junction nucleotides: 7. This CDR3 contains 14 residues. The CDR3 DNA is TGTGCCAGCAGGCCGGGACAGGGAGGCCAGCCCCAGCATTTT. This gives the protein CASRPGQGGQPQHF.

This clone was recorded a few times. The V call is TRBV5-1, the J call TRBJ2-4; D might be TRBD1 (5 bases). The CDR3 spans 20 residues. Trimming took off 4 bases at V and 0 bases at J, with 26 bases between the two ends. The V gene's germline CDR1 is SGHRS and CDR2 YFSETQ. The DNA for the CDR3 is TGCGCCAGCAGCCCCGTGGGGCTGGAAACCCTCCTATTAGCCAAAAACATTCAGTACTTC. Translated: CASSPVGLETLLLAKNIQYF.

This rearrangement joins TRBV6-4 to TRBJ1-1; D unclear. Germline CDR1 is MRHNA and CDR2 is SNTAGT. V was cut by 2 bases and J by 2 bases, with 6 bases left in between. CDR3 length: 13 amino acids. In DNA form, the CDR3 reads TGTGCCAGCAGTGACACTAGCAACACTGAAGCTTTCTTT. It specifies CASSDTSNTEAFF.

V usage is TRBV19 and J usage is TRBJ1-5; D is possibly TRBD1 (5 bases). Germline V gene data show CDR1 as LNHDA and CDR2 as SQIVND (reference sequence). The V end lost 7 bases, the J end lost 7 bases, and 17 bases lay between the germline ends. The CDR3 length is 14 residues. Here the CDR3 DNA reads TGTGCCAGTACCTCACGGCAGGGAAGGCAGCCCCAGCATTTT. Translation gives CASTSRQGRQPQHF.

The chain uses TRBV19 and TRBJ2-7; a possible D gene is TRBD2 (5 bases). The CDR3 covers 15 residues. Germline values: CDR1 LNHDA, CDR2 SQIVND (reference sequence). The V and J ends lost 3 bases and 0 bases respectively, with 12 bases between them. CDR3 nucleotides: TGTGCCAGTAGTATCCGGCGCGGGTTCTCCTACGAGCAGTACTTC. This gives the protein CASSIRRGFSYEQYF.

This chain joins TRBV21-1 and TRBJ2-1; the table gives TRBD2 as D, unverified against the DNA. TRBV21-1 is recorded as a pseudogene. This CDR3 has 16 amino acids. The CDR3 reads CASSKGASDSYNEQFF. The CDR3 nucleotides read TGTGCCAGCAGCAAAGGGGCTAGCGACTCCTACAATGAGCAGTTCTTC.

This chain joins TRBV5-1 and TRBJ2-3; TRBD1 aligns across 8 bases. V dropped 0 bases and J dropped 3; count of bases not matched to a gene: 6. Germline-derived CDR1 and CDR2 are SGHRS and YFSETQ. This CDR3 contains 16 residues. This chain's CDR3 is CASSLVPGGMTDTQYF. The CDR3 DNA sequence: TGCGCCAGCAGCTTGGTTCCAGGGGGCATGACAGATACGCAGTATTTT.

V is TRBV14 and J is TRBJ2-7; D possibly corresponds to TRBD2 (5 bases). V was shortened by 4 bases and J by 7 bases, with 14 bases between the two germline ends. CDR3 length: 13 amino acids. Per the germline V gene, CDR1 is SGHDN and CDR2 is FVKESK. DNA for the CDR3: TGTGCCAGCAGCCTCGGACTTGCTTGGGAGCAGTACTTC. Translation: CASSLGLAWEQYF.

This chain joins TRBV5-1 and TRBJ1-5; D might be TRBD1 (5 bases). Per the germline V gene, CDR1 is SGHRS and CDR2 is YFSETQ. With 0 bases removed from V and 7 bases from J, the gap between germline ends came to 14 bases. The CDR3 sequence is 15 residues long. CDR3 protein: CASSLGGGPDQPQHF. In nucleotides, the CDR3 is TGCGCCAGCAGCTTGGGGGGCGGACCTGACCAGCCCCAGCATTTT. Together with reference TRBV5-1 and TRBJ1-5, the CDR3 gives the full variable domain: KAGVTQTPRYLIKTRGQQVTLSCSPISGHRSVSWYQQTPGQGLQFLFEYFSETQRNKGNFPGRFSGRQFSNSRSEMNVSTLELGDSALYLCASSLGGGPDQPQHFGDGTRLSIL.

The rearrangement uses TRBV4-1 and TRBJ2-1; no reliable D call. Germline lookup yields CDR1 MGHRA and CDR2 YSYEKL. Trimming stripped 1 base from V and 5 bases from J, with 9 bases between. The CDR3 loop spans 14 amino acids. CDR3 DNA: TGCGCCAGCAGCCAAGGTTTCAGTCACAATGAGCAGTTCTTC. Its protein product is CASSQGFSHNEQFF.

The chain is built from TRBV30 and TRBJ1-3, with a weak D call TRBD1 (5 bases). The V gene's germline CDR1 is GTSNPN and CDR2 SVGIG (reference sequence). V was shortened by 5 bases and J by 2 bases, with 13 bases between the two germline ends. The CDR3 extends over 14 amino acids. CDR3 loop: CAWDPGFTGNTIYF. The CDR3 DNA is TGTGCCTGGGACCCAGGGTTTACTGGAAACACCATATATTTT. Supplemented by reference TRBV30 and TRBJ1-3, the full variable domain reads SQTIHQWPATLVQPVGSPLSLECTVEGTSNPNLYWYRQAAGRGLQLLFYSVGIGQISSEVPQNLSASRPQDRQFILSSKKLLLSDSGFYLCAWDPGFTGNTIYFGEGSWLTVV.

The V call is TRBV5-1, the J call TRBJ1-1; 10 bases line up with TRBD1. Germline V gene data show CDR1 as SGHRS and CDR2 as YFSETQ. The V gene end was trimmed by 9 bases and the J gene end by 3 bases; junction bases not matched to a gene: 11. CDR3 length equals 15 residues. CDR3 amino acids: CATRKTGGLDTEAFF. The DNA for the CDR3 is TGCGCCACCCGGAAGACAGGGGGCCTGGACACTGAAGCTTTCTTT.

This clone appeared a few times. The CDR3 sequence: CASSRWDRDRGLGYTF. As DNA, the CDR3 is TGCGCCAGCAGCCGGTGGGACCGGGACAGGGGACTTGGCTACACCTTC. V is TRBV4-3 and J is TRBJ1-2; 10 positions match TRBD1. This CDR3 comprises 16 residues. Germline CDR1 LGHNA, CDR2 YSLEER. J was trimmed by 7 bases and V by 4 bases; bases with no gene match: 12.

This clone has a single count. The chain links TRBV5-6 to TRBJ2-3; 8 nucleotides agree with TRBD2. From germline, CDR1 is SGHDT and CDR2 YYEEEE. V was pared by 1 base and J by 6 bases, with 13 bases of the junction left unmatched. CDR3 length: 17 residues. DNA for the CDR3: TGTGCCAGCAGCTTGAGGTATCGGGGGGGAGTGGCTGATACGCAGTATTTT. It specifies CASSLRYRGGVADTQYF.

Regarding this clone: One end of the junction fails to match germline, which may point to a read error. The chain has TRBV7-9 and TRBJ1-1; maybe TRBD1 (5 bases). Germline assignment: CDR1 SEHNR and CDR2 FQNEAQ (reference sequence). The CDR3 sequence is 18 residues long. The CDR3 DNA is TGTTCCAGCAAATTGTGGAGGGGAGCGACCACCATGAACACTGAAGCTTTCTTT. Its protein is CSSKLWRGATTMNTEAFF.

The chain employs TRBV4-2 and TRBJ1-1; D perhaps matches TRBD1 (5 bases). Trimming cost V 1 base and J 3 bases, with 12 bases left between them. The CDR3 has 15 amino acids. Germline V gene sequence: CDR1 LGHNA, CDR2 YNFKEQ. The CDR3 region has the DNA TGTGCCAGCAGCCAAGGGTCATCGGGGGACACTGAAGCTTTCTTT. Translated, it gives CASSQGSSGDTEAFF.

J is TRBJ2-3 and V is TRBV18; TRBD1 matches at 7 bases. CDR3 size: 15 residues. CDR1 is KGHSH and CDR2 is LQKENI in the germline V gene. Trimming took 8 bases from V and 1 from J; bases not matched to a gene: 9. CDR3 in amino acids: CASRDGTVGTDTQYF. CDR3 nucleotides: TGTGCCAGCCGCGACGGGACAGTAGGCACAGATACGCAGTATTTT.

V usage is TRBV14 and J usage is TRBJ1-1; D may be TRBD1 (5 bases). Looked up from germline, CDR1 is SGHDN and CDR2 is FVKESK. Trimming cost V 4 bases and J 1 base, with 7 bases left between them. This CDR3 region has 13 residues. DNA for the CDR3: TGTGCCAGCAGCCGGACAAGGAACACTGAAGCTTTCTTT. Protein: CASSRTRNTEAFF.

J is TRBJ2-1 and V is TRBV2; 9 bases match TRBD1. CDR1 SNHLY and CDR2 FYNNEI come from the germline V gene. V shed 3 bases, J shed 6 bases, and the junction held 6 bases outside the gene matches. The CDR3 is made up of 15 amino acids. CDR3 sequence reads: CASSDGTGIGNEQFF. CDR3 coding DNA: TGTGCCAGCAGTGATGGGACAGGGATCGGCAATGAGCAGTTCTTC.

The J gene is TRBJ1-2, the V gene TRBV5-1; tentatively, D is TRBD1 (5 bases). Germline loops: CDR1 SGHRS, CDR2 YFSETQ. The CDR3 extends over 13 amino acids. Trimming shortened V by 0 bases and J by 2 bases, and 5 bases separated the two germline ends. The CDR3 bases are TGCGCCAGCAGCTTGGCAGGGAACTATGGCTACACCTTC. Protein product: CASSLAGNYGYTF.